This T cell receptor (beta chain) comes out of a study of CD8+ T cells in alopecia areata. About the study: For the treated group, dosing was oral tofacitinib at 5 to 10 mg twice daily.

Study-level findings and limits: Among the top 100, expanded CD8+ clones, as well as scalp clonality, were significantly decreased by tofacitinib. With just one nonresponder, it is still uncertain whether baseline CD8+ expansion relates to response.

Treatment here: oral pan-JAK inhibitor, 5-10 mg twice daily. Reverse transcription of extracted RNA yielded cDNA, which provided the sequencing template. Some clones are missing from TCRdb's copy, which holds only in-frame ones; the method was immunoSEQ multiplex PCR. The sample lists a few hundred thousand clones, under 60% occurring once. This clone was recorded only once. Its antigen is unidentified. The CDR3 contains 14 residues. After removal of 4 bases from V and 6 bases from J, the junction contained 7 bases not matched to a gene. Germline V gives CDR1 SGHRS, CDR2 YFSETQ. The chain couples TRBV5-1 to TRBJ1-2, with 9 bases fitting TRBD1. The origin of this receptor is a human donor with alopecia areata. This specimen was CD4+ T cells sorted from blood, taken at week 4, from a patient treated with tofacitinib. CDR3 in amino acids: CASSPTGTGHGYTF. The CDR3 region has the DNA TGCGCCAGCAGCCCAACCGGGACAGGGCATGGCTACACCTTC. The full variable domain, with the rest looked up from reference TRBV5-1 and TRBJ1-2, is KAGVTQTPRYLIKTRGQQVTLSCSPISGHRSVSWYQQTPGQGLQFLFEYFSETQRNKGNFPGRFSGRQFSNSRSEMNVSTLELGDSALYLCASSPTGTGHGYTFGSGTRLTVV.